This TCR beta chain comes out of a study of post-analysis software for immune sequencing data (dated by TCRdb to the mid-2010s). Background on the whole study: Relapsing-remitting, secondary progressive and progressive-relapsing multiple sclerosis were recorded as disease courses, and subtype annotation was lacking for some patients. Patient repertoires were compared against roughly 12 previously published healthy control repertoires from donors aged roughly 6 to 26 years. A subset of samples was prepared in parallel using single-end sample barcoding, then pooled and co-amplified after Illumina adapter ligation.

Library construction relied on PCR. The sequencer was an Illumina HiSeq 2500. To reduce PCR and sequencing biases, unique molecular identifiers were built into the TCR beta cDNA libraries. Every 1 to 10 million input T cells yielded roughly 0.5 million cDNA molecules, meaning each molecule approximated one T cell. The patient libraries were prepared and sequenced using the same protocol as the earlier healthy control dataset. Samples belonging to the same batch were prepared together, multiplexed and sequenced on a shared HiSeq lane. As for the original processing: MIGEC handled the raw barcoded reads, throwing out single-read molecular identifier groups before consensus assembly and CDR3 extraction. VDJtools was used for post-analysis of the clonotype tables, and diversity was normalized by down-sampling every dataset to the size of the smallest sample. In repertoire overlap clustering, CDR3 amino acid sequences, but not nucleotide sequences, were matched to correct batch-related cross-sample contamination. The public reads were run again by TCRdb, first through fastp at Q25 and then through MiXCR, and only productive beta chains were kept. Each entry merges the rows of one CDR3 protein and shows their most common DNA and genes. Here the V and J calls rest on TCRdb's processing, not on the authors' analysis. The sample records approximately 400,000 distinct CDR3 sequences, 30% to 45% of which are singletons. The biggest ten clones account for roughly 12% of the sample.

The CDR3 covers 17 residues, taking in both the cysteine and the phenylalanine. The DNA shown is the 51-base CDR3, in frame from base 1. V has 5 bases trimmed and J has 1 base trimmed; junction bases matching no gene number 13. CDR1 SGHTA and CDR2 FQGNSA are derived from the germline V gene. Only a few counts were recorded for this clonotype. Its antigen remains undetermined. Base qualities were left out, and no much larger clone turns up one base away. The paper as a whole reports these results and caveats: The multiple sclerosis patient group was slightly younger than the control group. Significantly higher frequencies in patients than in controls were found for five or six TRBV segments, including TRBV5-6, TRBV5-1 and TRBV20-1. Compared with controls, multiple sclerosis patients had significantly lower normalized Chao1 diversity, a finding suggesting substantial peripheral T-cell clonal expansion. When samples were clustered directly using the F measure, samples prepared in the same batch co-clustered strongly, which prompted a batch-effect correction.

TCR beta repertoires were profiled from peripheral blood of some 13 young patients with multiple sclerosis to demonstrate the VDJtools post-analysis software. The multiple sclerosis patients were children and adolescents between roughly 6 and 16 years of age. The rearranged segments are TRBV7-2 and TRBJ1-1; 7 central bases correspond to TRBD1. This sequence originates from a girl between 5 and 17 years old with multiple sclerosis. Input material: blood. The sequence in DNA is TGTGCCAGCAGCCAAAGGACAGGCCCCCCCGGGAACACTGAAGCTTTCTTT. This is translated as CASSQRTGPPGNTEAFF.